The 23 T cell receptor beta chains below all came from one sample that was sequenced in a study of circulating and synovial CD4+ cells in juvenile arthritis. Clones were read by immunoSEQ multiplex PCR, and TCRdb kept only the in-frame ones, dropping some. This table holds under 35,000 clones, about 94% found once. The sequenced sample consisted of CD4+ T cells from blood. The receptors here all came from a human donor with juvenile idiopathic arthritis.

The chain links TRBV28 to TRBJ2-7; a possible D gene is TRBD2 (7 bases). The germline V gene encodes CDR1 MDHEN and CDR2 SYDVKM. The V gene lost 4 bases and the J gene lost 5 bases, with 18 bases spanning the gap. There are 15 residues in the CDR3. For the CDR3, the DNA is TGTGCCAGCAGTTACCCCGGGGGGCCAGGAAACGAGCAGTACTTC. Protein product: CASSYPGGPGNEQYF.

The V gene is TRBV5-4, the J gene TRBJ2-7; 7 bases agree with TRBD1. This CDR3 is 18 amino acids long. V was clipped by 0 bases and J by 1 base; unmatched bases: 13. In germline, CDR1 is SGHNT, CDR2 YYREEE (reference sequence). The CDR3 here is CASSLDPYVSGQSYEQYF. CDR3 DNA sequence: TGTGCCAGCAGCTTGGACCCTTACGTGTCGGGACAGTCCTACGAGCAGTACTTC.

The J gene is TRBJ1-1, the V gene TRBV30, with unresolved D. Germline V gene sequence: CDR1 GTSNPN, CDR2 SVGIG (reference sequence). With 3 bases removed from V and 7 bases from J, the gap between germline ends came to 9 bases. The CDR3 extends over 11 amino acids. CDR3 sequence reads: CAWRHTVEAFF. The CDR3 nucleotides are TGTGCCTGGAGGCATACAGTTGAAGCTTTCTTT.

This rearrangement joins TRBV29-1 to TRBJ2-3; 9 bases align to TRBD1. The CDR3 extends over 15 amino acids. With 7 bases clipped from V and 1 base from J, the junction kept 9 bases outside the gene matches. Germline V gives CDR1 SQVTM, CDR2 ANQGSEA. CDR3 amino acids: CSGAPGQGRTDTQYF. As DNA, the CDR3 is TGCAGCGGAGCCCCGGGACAGGGACGCACAGATACGCAGTATTTT.

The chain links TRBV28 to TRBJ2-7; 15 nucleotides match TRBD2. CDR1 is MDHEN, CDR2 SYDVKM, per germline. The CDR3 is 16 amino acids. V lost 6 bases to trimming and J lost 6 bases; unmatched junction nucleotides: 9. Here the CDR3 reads CASSRWTSGREGEQYF. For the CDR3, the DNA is TGTGCCAGCAGCCGCTGGACTAGCGGGAGGGAGGGCGAGCAGTACTTC.

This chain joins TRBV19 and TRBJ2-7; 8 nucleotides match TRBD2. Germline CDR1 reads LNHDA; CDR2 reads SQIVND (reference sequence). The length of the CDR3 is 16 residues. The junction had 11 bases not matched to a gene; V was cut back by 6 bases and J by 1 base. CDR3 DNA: TGTGCCAGTAGCCCCTTAGCGGGAAACCCATCCTACGAGCAGTACTTC. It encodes CASSPLAGNPSYEQYF. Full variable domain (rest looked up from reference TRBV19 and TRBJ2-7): DGGITQSPKYLFRKEGQNVTLSCEQNLNHDAMYWYRQDPGQGLRLIYYSQIVNDFQKGDIAEGYSVSREKKESFPLTVTSAQKNPTAFYLCASSPLAGNPSYEQYFGPGTRLTVT.

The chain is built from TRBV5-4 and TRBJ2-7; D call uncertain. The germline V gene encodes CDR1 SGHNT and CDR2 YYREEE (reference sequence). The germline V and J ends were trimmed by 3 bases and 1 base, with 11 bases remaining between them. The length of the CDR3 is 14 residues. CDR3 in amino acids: CASSSEARSYEQYF. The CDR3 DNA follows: TGTGCCAGCAGCTCTGAAGCGCGGTCCTACGAGCAGTACTTC.

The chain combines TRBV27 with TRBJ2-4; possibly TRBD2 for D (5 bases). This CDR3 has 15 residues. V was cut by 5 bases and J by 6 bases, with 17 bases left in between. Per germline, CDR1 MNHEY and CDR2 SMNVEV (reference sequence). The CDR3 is CASSLLGSGLNIQYF. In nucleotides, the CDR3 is TGTGCCAGCAGTCTCCTCGGTAGTGGACTAAACATTCAGTACTTC.

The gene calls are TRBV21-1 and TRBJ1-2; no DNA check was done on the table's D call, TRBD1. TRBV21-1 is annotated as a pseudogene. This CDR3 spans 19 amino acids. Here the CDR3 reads CASSSQWGTGPYPNYGYTF. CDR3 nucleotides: TGTGCCAGCAGCAGTCAATGGGGGACAGGGCCTTATCCTAACTATGGCTACACCTTC.

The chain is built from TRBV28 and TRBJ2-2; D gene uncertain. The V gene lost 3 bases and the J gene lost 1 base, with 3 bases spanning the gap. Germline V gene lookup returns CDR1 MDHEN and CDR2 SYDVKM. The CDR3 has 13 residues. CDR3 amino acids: CASSFGNTGELFF. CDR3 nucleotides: TGTGCCAGCAGTTTCGGGAACACCGGGGAGCTGTTTTTT. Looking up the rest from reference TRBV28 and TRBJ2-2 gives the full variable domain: DVKVTQSSRYLVKRTGEKVFLECVQDMDHENMFWYRQDPGLGLRLIYFSYDVKMKEKGDIPEGYSVSREKKERFSLILESASTNQTSMYLCASSFGNTGELFFGEGSRLTVL.

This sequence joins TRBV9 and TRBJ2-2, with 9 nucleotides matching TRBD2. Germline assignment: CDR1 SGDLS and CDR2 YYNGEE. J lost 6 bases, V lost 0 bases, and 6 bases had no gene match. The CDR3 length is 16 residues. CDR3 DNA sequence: TGTGCCAGCAGCGTAGTTAGCGGGAGAGTGCCCGGGGAGCTGTTTTTT. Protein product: CASSVVSGRVPGELFF.

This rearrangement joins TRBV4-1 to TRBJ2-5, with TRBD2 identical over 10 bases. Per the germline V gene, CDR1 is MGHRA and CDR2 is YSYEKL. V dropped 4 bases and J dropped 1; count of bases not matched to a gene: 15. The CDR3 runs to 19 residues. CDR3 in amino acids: CASSRSMNSWTSGQETQYF. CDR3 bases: TGCGCCAGCAGCCGATCAATGAACTCCTGGACTAGCGGCCAAGAGACCCAGTACTTC.

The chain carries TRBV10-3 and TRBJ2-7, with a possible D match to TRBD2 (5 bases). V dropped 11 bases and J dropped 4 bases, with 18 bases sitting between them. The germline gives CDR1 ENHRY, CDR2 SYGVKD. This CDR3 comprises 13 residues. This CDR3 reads CAAARAGMYEQYF. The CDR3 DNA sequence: TGTGCCGCCGCGAGGGCCGGGATGTACGAGCAGTACTTC.

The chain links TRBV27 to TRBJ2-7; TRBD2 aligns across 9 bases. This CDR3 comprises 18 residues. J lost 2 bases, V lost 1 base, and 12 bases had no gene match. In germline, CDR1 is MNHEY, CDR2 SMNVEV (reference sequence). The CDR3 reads CASSLFALAGSVTYEQYF. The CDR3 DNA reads TGTGCCAGCAGTTTATTCGCCCTAGCGGGGAGCGTAACCTACGAGCAGTACTTC.

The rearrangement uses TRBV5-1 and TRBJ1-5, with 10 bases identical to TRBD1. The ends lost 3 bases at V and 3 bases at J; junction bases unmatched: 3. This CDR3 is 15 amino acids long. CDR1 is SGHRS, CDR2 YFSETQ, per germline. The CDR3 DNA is TGCGCCAGCAGCTGGACAGGGGGAGACAATCAGCCCCAGCATTTT. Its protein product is CASSWTGGDNQPQHF. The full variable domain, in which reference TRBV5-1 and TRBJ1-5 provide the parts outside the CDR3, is KAGVTQTPRYLIKTRGQQVTLSCSPISGHRSVSWYQQTPGQGLQFLFEYFSETQRNKGNFPGRFSGRQFSNSRSEMNVSTLELGDSALYLCASSWTGGDNQPQHFGDGTRLSIL.

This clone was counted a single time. This chain's CDR3 is CASTGVTEAFF. In DNA form, the CDR3 reads TGTGCCAGCACCGGGGTCACTGAAGCTTTCTTT. V and J are TRBV28 and TRBJ1-1; D not resolved. V lost 7 bases, J lost 4 bases, and 7 bases lay in between. The CDR3 is 11 amino acids. Looked up from germline, CDR1 is MDHEN and CDR2 is SYDVKM.

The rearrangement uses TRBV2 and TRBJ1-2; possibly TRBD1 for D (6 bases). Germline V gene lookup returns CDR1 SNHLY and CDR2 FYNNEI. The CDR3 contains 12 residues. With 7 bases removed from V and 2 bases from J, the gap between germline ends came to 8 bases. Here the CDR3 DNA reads TGTGCCAGCACACAGGGAAACTATGGCTACACCTTC. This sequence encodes CASTQGNYGYTF.

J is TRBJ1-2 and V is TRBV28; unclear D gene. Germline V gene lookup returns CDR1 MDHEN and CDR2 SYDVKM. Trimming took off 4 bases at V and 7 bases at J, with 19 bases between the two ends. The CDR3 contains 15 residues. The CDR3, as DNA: TGTGCCAGCAGTTCCCCTACCTCCCGGAGATTTGGCTACACCTTC. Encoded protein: CASSSPTSRRFGYTF.

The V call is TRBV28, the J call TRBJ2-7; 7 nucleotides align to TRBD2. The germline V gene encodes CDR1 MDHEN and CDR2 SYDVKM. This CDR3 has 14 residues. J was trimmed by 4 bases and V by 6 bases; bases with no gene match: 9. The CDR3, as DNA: TGTGCCAGCAGCCAAGCGGGACGGACTTACGAGCAGTACTTC. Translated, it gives CASSQAGRTYEQYF.

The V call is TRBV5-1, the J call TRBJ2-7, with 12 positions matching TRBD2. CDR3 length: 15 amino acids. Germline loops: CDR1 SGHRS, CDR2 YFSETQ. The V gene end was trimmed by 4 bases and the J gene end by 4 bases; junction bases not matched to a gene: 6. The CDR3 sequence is CASSQLAGGQYEQYF. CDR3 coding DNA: TGCGCCAGCAGCCAACTAGCGGGAGGCCAGTACGAGCAGTACTTC.

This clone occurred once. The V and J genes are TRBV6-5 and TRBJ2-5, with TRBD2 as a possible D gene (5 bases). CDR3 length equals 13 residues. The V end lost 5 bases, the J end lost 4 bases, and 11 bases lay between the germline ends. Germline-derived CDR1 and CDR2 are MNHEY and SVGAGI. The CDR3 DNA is TGTGCCAGCAGTGGGAGCGGACGAGAGACCCAGTACTTC. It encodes CASSGSGRETQYF.

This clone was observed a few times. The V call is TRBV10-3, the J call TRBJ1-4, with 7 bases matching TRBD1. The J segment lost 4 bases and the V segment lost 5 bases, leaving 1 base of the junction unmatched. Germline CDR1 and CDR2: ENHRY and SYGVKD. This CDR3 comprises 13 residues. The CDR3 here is CAISRQGNEKLFF. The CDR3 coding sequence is TGTGCCATCAGTCGACAGGGTAATGAAAAACTGTTTTTT.

The CDR3 region is CASSSTGGANTEAFF. The CDR3 bases are TGTGCCAGCAGCTCGACAGGGGGCGCGAACACTGAAGCTTTCTTT. This sequence joins TRBV9 and TRBJ1-1; 10 bases agree with TRBD1. CDR1 is SGDLS and CDR2 is YYNGEE in the germline V gene. CDR3 length: 15 residues. With V trimmed by 4 bases and J by 1 base, 4 bases remained unmatched. The whole variable domain, filled in from reference TRBV9 and TRBJ1-1, reads DSGVTQTPKHLITATGQRVTLRCSPRSGDLSVYWYQQSLDQGLQFLIQYYNGEERAKGNILERFSAQQFPDLHSELNLSSLELGDSALYFCASSSTGGANTEAFFGQGTRLTVV.